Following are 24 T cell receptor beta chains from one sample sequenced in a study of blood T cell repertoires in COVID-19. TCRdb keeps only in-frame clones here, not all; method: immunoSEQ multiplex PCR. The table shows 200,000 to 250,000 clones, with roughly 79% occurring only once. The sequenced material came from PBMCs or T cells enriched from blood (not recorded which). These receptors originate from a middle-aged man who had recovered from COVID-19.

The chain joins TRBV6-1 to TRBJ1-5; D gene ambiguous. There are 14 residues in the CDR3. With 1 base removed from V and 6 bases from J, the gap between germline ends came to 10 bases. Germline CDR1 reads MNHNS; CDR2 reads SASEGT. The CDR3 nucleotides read TGTGCCAGCAGTGAAGGGGAGGGCGGTCAGCCCCAGCATTTT. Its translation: CASSEGEGGQPQHF.

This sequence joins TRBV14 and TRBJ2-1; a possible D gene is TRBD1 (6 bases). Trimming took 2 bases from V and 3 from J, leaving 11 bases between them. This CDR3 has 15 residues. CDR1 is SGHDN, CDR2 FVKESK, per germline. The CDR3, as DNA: TGTGCCAGCAGCCAAACTAGGGACATCTACAATGAGCAGTTCTTC. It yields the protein CASSQTRDIYNEQFF.

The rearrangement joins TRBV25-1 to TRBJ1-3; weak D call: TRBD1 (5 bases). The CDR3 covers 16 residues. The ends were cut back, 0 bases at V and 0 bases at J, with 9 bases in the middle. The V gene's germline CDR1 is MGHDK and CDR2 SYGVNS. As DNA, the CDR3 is TGTGCCAGCAGTGAATACGGAGGGGCCTCTGGAAACACCATATATTTT. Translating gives CASSEYGGASGNTIYF.

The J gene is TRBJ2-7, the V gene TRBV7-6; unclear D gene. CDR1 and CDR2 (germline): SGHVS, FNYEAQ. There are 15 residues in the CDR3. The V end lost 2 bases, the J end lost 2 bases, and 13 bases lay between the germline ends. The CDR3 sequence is CASSLQHRPTYEQYF. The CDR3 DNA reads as TGTGCCAGCAGCTTACAACACAGACCAACCTACGAGCAGTACTTC.

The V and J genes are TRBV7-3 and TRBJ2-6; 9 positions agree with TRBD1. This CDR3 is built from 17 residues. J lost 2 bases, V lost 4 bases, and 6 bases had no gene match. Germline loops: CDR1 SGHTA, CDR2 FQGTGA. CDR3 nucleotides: TGTGCCAGCAGCTCAAGGACAGGGGTCCCTGGGGCCAACGTCCTGACTTTC. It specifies CASSSRTGVPGANVLTF.

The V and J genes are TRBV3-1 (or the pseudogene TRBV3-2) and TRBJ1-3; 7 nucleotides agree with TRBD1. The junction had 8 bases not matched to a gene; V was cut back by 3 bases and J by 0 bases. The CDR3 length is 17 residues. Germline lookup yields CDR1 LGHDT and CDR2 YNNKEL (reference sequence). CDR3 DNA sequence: TGTGCCAGCAGCCACTCTACAGGGGCAACCTCTGGAAACACCATATATTTT. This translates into CASSHSTGATSGNTIYF.

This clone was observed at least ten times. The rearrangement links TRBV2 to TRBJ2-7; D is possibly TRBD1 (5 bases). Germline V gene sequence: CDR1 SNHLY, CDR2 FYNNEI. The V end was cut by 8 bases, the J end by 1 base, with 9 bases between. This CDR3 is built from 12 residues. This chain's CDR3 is CASGQGSYEQYF. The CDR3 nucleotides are TGTGCCAGCGGGCAGGGATCCTACGAGCAGTACTTC.

The CDR3 protein is CASSARDRPGNTIYF. The CDR3 DNA sequence: TGTGCCAGCAGCGCCCGGGACAGACCTGGAAACACCATATATTTT. The chain combines TRBV9 with TRBJ1-3; 7 bases match TRBD1. The CDR3 runs to 15 residues. V was pared by 3 bases and J by 2 bases, with 5 bases of the junction left unmatched. Germline CDR1 SGDLS, CDR2 YYNGEE.

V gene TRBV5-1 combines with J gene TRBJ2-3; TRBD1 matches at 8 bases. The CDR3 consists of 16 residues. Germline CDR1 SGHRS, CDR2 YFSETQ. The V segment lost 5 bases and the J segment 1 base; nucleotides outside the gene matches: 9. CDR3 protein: CASRSGQGGGTDTQYF. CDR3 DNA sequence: TGCGCCAGCAGATCCGGACAGGGCGGGGGCACAGATACGCAGTATTTT.

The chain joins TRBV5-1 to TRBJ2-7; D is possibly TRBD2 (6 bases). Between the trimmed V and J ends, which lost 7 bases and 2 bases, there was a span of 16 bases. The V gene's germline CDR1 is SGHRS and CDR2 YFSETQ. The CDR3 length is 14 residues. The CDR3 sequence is CASGVSGDPYEQYF. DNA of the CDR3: TGCGCCAGCGGGGTTAGCGGAGACCCCTACGAGCAGTACTTC.

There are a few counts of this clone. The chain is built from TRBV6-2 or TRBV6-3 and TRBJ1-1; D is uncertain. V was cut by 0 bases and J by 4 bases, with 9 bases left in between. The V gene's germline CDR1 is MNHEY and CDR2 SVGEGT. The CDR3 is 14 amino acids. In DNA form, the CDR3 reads TGTGCCAGCAGTTACTCGACGGGGATCACTGAAGCTTTCTTT. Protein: CASSYSTGITEAFF.

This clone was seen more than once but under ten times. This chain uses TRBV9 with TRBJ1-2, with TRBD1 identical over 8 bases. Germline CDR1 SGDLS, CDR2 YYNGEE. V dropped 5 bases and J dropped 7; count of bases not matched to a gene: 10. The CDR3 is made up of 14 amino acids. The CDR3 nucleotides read TGTGCCAGCAGTCATCAGGGGGCCACTGTTGGCTACACCTTC. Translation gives CASSHQGATVGYTF.

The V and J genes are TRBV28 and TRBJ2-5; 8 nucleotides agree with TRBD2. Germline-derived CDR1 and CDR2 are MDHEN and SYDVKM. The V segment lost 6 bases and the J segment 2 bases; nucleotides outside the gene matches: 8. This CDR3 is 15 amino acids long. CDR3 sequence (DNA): TGTGCCAGCAGCTCCCCGGGACTAGGGCAAGAGACCCAGTACTTC. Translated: CASSSPGLGQETQYF.

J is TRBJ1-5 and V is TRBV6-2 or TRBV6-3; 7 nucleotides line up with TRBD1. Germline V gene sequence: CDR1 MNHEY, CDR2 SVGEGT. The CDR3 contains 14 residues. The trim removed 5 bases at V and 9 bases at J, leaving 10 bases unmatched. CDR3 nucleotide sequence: TGTGCCAGCAGTGCGGGACAGCTGCCCTTGCCCCAGCATTTT. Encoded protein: CASSAGQLPLPQHF.

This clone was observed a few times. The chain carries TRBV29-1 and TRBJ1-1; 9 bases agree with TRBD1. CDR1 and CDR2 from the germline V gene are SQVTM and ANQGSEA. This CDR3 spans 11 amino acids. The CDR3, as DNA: TGCAGTTACAGGGGGCACACTGAAGCTTTCTTT. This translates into CSYRGHTEAFF. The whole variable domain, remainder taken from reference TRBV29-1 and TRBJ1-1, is SAVISQKPSRDICQRGTSLTIQCQVDSQVTMMFWYRQQPGQSLTLIATANQGSEATYESGFVIDKFPISRPNLTFSTLTVSNMSPEDSSIYLCSYRGHTEAFFGQGTRLTVV.

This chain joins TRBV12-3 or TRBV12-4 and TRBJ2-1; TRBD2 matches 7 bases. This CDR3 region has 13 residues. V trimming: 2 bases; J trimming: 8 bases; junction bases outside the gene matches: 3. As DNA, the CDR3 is TGTGCCAGCAGTTTACAACGGGGGGATGAGCAGTTCTTC. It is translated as CASSLQRGDEQFF.

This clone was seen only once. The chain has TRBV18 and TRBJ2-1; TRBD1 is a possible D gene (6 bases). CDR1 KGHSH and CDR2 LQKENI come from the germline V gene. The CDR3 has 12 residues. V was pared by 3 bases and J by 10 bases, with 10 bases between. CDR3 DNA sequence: TGTGCCAGCTCACCGACAGGTCAGGAGCAGTTCTTC. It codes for CASSPTGQEQFF.

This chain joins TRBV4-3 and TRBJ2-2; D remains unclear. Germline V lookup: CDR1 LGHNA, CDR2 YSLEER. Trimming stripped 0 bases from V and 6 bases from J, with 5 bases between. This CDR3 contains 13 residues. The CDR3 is CASSQDPAGELFF. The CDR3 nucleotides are TGCGCCAGCAGCCAAGATCCGGCCGGGGAGCTGTTTTTT.

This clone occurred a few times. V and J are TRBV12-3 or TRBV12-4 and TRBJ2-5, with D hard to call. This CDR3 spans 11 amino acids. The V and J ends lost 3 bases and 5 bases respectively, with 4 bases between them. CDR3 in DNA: TGTGCCAGCAGTTTTGAGGAGACCCAGTACTTC. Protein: CASSFEETQYF.

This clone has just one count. Written as DNA, the CDR3 is TGTGCAAGTCGCGTACGGGTCAAGTCGGACTATGGCTACACCTTC. Translated, it gives CASRVRVKSDYGYTF. The V and J genes are TRBV12-2 and TRBJ1-2. TRBV12-2 is listed as a pseudogene. The CDR3 runs to 15 residues.

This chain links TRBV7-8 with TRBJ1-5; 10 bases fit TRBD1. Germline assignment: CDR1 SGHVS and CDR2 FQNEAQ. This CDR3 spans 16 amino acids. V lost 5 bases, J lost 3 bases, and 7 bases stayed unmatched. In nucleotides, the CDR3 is TGTGCCAGCAGCCCTGAGGGACAGGGGTTCAATCAGCCCCAGCATTTT. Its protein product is CASSPEGQGFNQPQHF.

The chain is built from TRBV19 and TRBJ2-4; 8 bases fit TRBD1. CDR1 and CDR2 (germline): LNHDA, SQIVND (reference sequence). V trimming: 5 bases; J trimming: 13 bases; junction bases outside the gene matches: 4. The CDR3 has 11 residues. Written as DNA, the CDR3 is TGTGCCAGTAGTTCGGACAGGGACCAGTACTTC. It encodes CASSSDRDQYF.

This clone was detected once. Here the CDR3 DNA reads TGCGCCAGCGGCGGGACAGGGGCAAGAGACACTGAAGCTTTCTTT. Translation gives CASGGTGARDTEAFF. The V call is TRBV5-1, the J call TRBJ1-1; 10 nucleotides align to TRBD1. The CDR3 consists of 15 residues. Germline trimming cut 7 bases from V and 3 bases from J; bases unmatched to any gene: 9. CDR1 and CDR2 from the germline V gene are SGHRS and YFSETQ.

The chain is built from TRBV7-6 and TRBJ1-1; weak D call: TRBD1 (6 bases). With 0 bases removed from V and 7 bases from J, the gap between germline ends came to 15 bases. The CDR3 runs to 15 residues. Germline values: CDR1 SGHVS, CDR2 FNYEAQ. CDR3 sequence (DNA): TGTGCCAGCAGCTTAGCGAGGGGAACAGGGAGTGAAGCTTTCTTT. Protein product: CASSLARGTGSEAFF.